The 8 T cell receptor beta chains reported below all come from one sample, sequenced in a study of blood T cell repertoires in COVID-19. Libraries were prepared by immunoSEQ multiplex PCR; TCRdb keeps only in-frame clonotypes and omits some of them. The sample contains under 150,000 clones, around 89% of which appear only once. Sequencing was carried out using peripheral blood. Receptors originate from a human donor in a cohort sampled during active COVID-19.

The chain is built from TRBV6-2 or TRBV6-3 and TRBJ1-5, with D uncertain. CDR1 MNHEY and CDR2 SVGEGT come from the germline V gene. V dropped 5 bases and J dropped 4 bases, with 9 bases sitting between them. This CDR3 region has 13 residues. This chain's CDR3 is CASSPTGNQPQHF. As DNA, the CDR3 is TGTGCCAGCAGTCCGACGGGAAATCAGCCCCAGCATTTT.

V is TRBV27 and J is TRBJ2-7; TRBD1 is a possible D gene (7 bases). The germline V gene has CDR1 MNHEY and CDR2 SMNVEV (reference sequence). The CDR3 covers 16 residues. V was clipped by 5 bases and J by 1 base, with 18 bases between them. CDR3 bases: TGTGCCAGCAGTCCCTTGGAGGGGGCAGCTTCCTACGAGCAGTACTTC. Its translation is CASSPLEGAASYEQYF.

V and J are TRBV5-1 and TRBJ2-1; 7 nucleotides align to TRBD1. Germline lookup yields CDR1 SGHRS and CDR2 YFSETQ. The length of the CDR3 is 14 residues. V trimming: 1 base; J trimming: 7 bases; junction bases outside the gene matches: 5. The CDR3 coding sequence is TGCGCCAGCAGCTTGCCAGGGGGAAGGAATGAGCAGTTCTTC. Its protein is CASSLPGGRNEQFF.

This clone was observed once. Other nucleotide sequences in the sample specify the same CDR3. The chain has TRBV13 and TRBJ1-1; D is possibly TRBD1 (6 bases). Trimming shortened V by 2 bases and J by 2 bases, and 12 bases separated the two germline ends. This CDR3 contains 15 residues. Per the germline V gene, CDR1 is PRHDT and CDR2 is FYEKMQ (reference sequence). The CDR3 DNA reads TGTGCCAGCAGCTTATGGGGACAATTTAACACTGAAGCTTTCTTT. It specifies CASSLWGQFNTEAFF. Supplemented by reference TRBV13 and TRBJ1-1, the full variable domain reads AAGVIQSPRHLIKEKRETATLKCYPIPRHDTVYWYQQGPGQDPQFLISFYEKMQSDKGSIPDRFSAQQFSDYHSELNMSSLELGDSALYFCASSLWGQFNTEAFFGQGTRLTVV.

The V gene is TRBV7-9, the J gene TRBJ2-5; D might be TRBD1 (7 bases). Trimming stripped 4 bases from V and 5 bases from J, with 17 bases between. The CDR3 is 15 residues long. Germline V lookup: CDR1 SEHNR, CDR2 FQNEAQ (reference sequence). The chain's CDR3 is CASSSPAQGRETQYF. The CDR3 bases are TGTGCCAGCAGCTCACCGGCACAGGGGAGGGAGACCCAGTACTTC.

CDR3 residues: CASSFGRVRDSPLHF. The CDR3 DNA is TGTGCCAGCAGCTTTGGCAGGGTCCGGGATTCACCCCTCCACTTT. The chain is built from TRBV5-6 and TRBJ1-6; perhaps TRBD1 as D (5 bases). The CDR3 is 15 amino acids. Germline loops: CDR1 SGHDT, CDR2 YYEEEE. The V gene lost 2 bases and the J gene lost 8 bases, with 14 bases spanning the gap.

This chain connects TRBV19 to TRBJ2-6; no clear D gene. This CDR3 spans 16 amino acids. CDR1 LNHDA and CDR2 SQIVND come from the germline V gene (reference sequence). With 4 bases removed from V and 0 bases from J, the gap between germline ends came to 10 bases. CDR3 coding DNA: TGTGCCAGTAGTAGAAATCCGAGCTCTGGGGCCAACGTCCTGACTTTC. Protein product: CASSRNPSSGANVLTF.

The rearrangement joins TRBV16 to TRBJ1-2, with TRBD1 matching over 7 bases. Looked up from germline, CDR1 is KGHSY and CDR2 is FQNENV. This CDR3 is built from 15 residues. The trim removed 1 base at V and 2 bases at J, leaving 4 bases unmatched. The CDR3 sequence: CASSQLDRMNYGYTF. In DNA, the CDR3 is TGTGCCAGCAGCCAATTGGACAGGATGAACTATGGCTACACCTTC.